The clone carrying this T cell receptor (beta chain) was observed a few times. The antigen is not known. V was cut by 5 bases and J by 4 bases, with 8 bases left in between. Germline V gene sequence: CDR1 SQVTM, CDR2 ANQGSEA. The CDR3 runs to 11 residues. The data originate from a study of identical twins' blood T cells. Libraries were made from RNA as TCR cDNA, using a modified protocol. TCRdb reprocessed the 5' RACE reads via MiXCR and lists one record per CDR3 protein. The profile shows 300,000 to 400,000 distinct CDR3 sequences, roughly 31% of them singletons. Broader study findings: Mainly, cloneset size products determined shared clonotypes, twins included.

This receptor was obtained from a woman aged 18 to 55 in good health. The sample was PBMCs. The chain employs TRBV29-1 and TRBJ1-2; D is ambiguous. The CDR3 region has the DNA TGCAGCGTTCGTCTCTCCTATGGCTACACCTTC. Translating gives CSVRLSYGYTF.